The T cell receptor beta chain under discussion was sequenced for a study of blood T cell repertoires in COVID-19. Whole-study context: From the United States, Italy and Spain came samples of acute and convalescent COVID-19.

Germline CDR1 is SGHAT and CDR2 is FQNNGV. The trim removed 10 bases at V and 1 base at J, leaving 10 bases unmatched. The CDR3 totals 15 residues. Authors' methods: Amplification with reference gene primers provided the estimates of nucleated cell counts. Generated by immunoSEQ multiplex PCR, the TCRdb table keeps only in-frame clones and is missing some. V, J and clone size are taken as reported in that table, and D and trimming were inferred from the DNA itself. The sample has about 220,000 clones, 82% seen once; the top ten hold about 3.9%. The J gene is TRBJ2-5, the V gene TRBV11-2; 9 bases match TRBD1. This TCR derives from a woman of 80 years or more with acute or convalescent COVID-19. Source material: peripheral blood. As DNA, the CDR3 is TGTGCCATCTCCTCCGGGACAGGGTTCCAAGAGACCCAGTACTTC. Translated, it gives CAISSGTGFQETQYF. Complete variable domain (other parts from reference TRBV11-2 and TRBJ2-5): EAGVAQSPRYKIIEKRQSVAFWCNPISGHATLYWYQQILGQGPKLLIQFQNNGVVDDSQLPKDRFSAERLKGVDSTLKIQPAKLEDSAVYLCAISSGTGFQETQYFGPGTRLLVL.